This entry features one TCR beta chain sequence. This entry belongs to a study of blood T cell repertoires in COVID-19. Sequencing was performed with immunoSEQ multiplex PCR; in TCRdb, only in-frame clones are kept and a portion is missing. The table has 150,000 to 200,000 clones, 85% to 95% seen once; the top ten hold 2%. This CDR3 has 14 residues. V lost 4 bases to trimming and J lost 8 bases; unmatched junction nucleotides: 9. CDR1 and CDR2 (germline): SGHRS, YFSETQ. This rearrangement joins TRBV5-1 to TRBJ1-1; the match to TRBD1 covers 9 bases. Sample: peripheral blood. The TCR originated in a woman aged 60-75 years with COVID-19, enrolled during active disease. The chain's CDR3 is CASSPNRGPAEAFF. In DNA form, the CDR3 reads TGCGCCAGCAGCCCGAACAGGGGGCCCGCGGAAGCTTTCTTT.